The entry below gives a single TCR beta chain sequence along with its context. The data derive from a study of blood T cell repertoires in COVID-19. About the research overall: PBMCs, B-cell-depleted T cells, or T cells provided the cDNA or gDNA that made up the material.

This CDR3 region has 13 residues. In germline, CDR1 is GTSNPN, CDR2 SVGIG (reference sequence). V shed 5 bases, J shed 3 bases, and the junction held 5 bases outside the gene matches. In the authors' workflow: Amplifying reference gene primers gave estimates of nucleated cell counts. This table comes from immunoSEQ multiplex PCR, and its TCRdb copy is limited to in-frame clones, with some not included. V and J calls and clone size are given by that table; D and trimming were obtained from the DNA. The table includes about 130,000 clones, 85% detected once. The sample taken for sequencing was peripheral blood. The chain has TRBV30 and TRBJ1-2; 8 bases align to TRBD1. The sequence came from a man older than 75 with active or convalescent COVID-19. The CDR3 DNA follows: TGTGCCTGGGGACTGACAGGGGACTATGGCTACACCTTC. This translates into CAWGLTGDYGYTF.